This is a list of T cell receptor beta chains from one sample in a study of T-cell reconstitution after alpha-beta-depleted transplantation in children. MiXCR, applied by TCRdb to the PCR reads, yields one record per CDR3 protein. The sample consists of about 110,000 distinct CDR3 sequences, about 6% of them appearing once. The source material was PBMCs, mostly from graft donor cells, sampled 360 days after TCRalphabeta/CD19-depleted stem cell transplant. These receptors came from a male patient between 2 and 10 years old who had a stem cell transplant for acute lymphoblastic leukemia, so the T cells may come from the graft donor. The CDR3 runs from the conserved cysteine through the conserved F or W. The D gene is left open where the match is weak. Size tells how often a clone was seen (once, few, many) or the class of an expanded clone, and some rows leave it out.

clone size	D gene	V gene	J gene	CDR3 protein	CDR3 DNA
few	-	TRBV13	TRBJ2-3	CASSPVGTDTQYF	TGTGCCAGCAGCCCCGTGGGCACAGATACGCAGTATTTT
many	-	TRBV10-3	TRBJ2-1	CAISGTESSYNEQFF	TGTGCCATCAGTGGGACAGAGAGCTCCTACAATGAGCAGTTCTTC
-	-	TRBV25-1	TRBJ2-1	CARSDRQSYNEQFF	TGTGCCAGGAGTGATCGGCAGTCCTACAATGAGCAGTTCTTC
-	TRBD1	TRBV20-1	TRBJ2-5	CSARAGTGTQETQYF	TGCAGTGCTAGAGCCGGGACAGGGACGCAAGAGACCCAGTACTTC
few	TRBD2	TRBV7-8	TRBJ2-3	CASSSGLSGGTDTQYF	TGTGCCAGCAGCTCGGGACTGAGCGGGGGGACAGATACGCAGTATTTT
few	-	TRBV7-2	TRBJ1-4	CASSLGGRTNEKLFF	TGTGCCAGCAGCTTAGGGGGGCGGACTAATGAAAAACTGTTTTTT
-	-	TRBV7-2	TRBJ2-6	CASRPRSGANVLTF	TGTGCCAGCAGGCCCCGCTCTGGGGCCAACGTCCTGACTTTC
-	-	TRBV6-1	TRBJ2-4	CASRPGRDRGIQYF	TGTGCCAGCAGGCCGGGACGGGATAGAGGCATTCAGTACTTC
few	TRBD1	TRBV11-2	TRBJ2-3	CASSTYLTPGQGPMKYF	TGTGCCAGCAGCACTTATCTAACCCCGGGACAGGGCCCTATGAAGTATTTT
-	-	TRBV24-1	TRBJ2-5	CATSDQGRRTPETQYF	TGTGCCACCAGTGATCAGGGACGGAGAACTCCAGAGACCCAGTACTTC
many	-	TRBV12-5	TRBJ1-2	CASGPEEANYGYTF	TGTGCTAGTGGTCCCGAGGAGGCTAACTATGGCTACACCTTC
many	TRBD2	TRBV5-1	TRBJ2-3	CASRETSGITDTQYF	TGCGCCAGCAGGGAAACTAGCGGGATCACAGATACGCAGTATTTT
-	-	TRBV27	TRBJ2-2	CASTTRELFF	TGTGCCAGCACCACACGGGAGCTGTTTTTT
many	-	TRBV28	TRBJ2-3	CASSFSGTHTDTQYF	TGTGCCAGCAGCTTTTCCGGGACACACACAGATACGCAGTATTTT
many	-	TRBV7-7	TRBJ2-5	CASSQGRNQETQYF	TGCGCCAGCAGCCAAGGACGGAACCAAGAGACCCAGTACTTC
many	TRBD2	TRBV27	TRBJ2-7	CASSLTSGYEQYF	TGTGCCAGCAGTTTAACTAGCGGATACGAGCAGTACTTC
few	TRBD1	TRBV10-3	TRBJ1-2	CAVPGQGNYGYTF	TGTGCCGTCCCGGGACAGGGTAACTATGGCTACACCTTC
many	-	TRBV28	TRBJ2-1	CASSIVRGGYNEQFF	TGTGCCAGCAGTATAGTCAGGGGTGGGTACAATGAGCAGTTCTTC
-	-	TRBV5-6	TRBJ1-1	CASSPDPNTEAFF	TGTGCCAGCAGCCCGGACCCGAACACTGAAGCTTTCTTT
many	-	TRBV2	TRBJ2-1	CASSDLVRISYNEQFF	TGTGCCAGCAGTGACTTAGTACGGATTTCCTACAATGAGCAGTTCTTC
many	-	TRBV29-1	TRBJ2-3	CSVDRGDSTDTQYF	TGCAGCGTCGATAGGGGGGACAGTACAGATACGCAGTATTTT
-	-	TRBV20-1	TRBJ2-1	CSARGRGPKNEQFF	TGCAGTGCGAGAGGGCGGGGTCCGAAGAATGAGCAGTTCTTC
many	TRBD2	TRBV9	TRBJ2-4	CASSAGLAYAKNIQYF	TGTGCCAGCAGCGCTGGACTAGCTTACGCCAAAAACATTCAGTACTTC
many	TRBD1	TRBV4-3	TRBJ1-4	CASSQDGTGSEKLFF	TGCGCCAGCAGCCAAGACGGGACAGGGTCTGAAAAACTGTTTTTT
many	-	TRBV9	TRBJ2-5	CASSVVGQGPETQYF	TGTGCCAGCAGCGTAGTAGGTCAGGGCCCCGAGACCCAGTACTTC
few	-	TRBV4-1	TRBJ2-5	CASSQATGQIQETQYF	TGCGCCAGCAGCCAGGCCACGGGACAAATACAAGAGACCCAGTACTTC
many	-	TRBV20-1	TRBJ2-2	CSARVPLVTGELFF	TGCAGTGCTAGAGTCCCTCTCGTCACCGGGGAGCTGTTTTTT
many	-	TRBV5-6	TRBJ2-3	CASSLSGISTDTQYF	TGTGCCAGCAGCTTGTCGGGCATTTCCACAGATACGCAGTATTTT
many	TRBD2	TRBV9	TRBJ2-1	CASSGSGSVINEQFF	TGTGCCAGCAGCGGTAGCGGGAGTGTGATCAATGAGCAGTTCTTC